One TCR beta chain is described in this entry. This sample is drawn from a study of blood T cell repertoires in COVID-19. Germline V gives CDR1 SGHKS, CDR2 YYEKEE (reference sequence). This CDR3 comprises 12 residues. V was trimmed by 4 bases and J by 7 bases, leaving 6 bases between them. Profiling relied on immunoSEQ multiplex PCR, and the TCRdb table lists in-frame clones only, not all of them. The sample lists roughly 190,000 clones, roughly 82% occurring once. Donors in Cohort 3 counted as recovered after two negative PCRs, clearance, or symptom resolution. This TCR derives from a man in his forties or fifties who had recovered from COVID-19. Sequencing input: PBMCs or T cells enriched from blood (not recorded which). J is TRBJ1-6 and V is TRBV5-5; tentatively, D is TRBD1 (5 bases). CDR3 protein: CASSAGNSPLHF. In nucleotides, the CDR3 is TGTGCCAGCAGCGCAGGGAATTCACCCCTCCACTTT. The variable domain in full, completed from reference TRBV5-5 and TRBJ1-6, reads DAGVTQSPTHLIKTRGQQVTLRCSPISGHKSVSWYQQVLGQGPQFIFQYYEKEERGRGNFPDRFSARQFPNYSSELNVNALLLGDSALYLCASSAGNSPLHFGNGTRLTVT.